Sequencing of this T cell receptor (beta chain) was carried out in a study of T cell changes during pregnancy in multiple sclerosis. Germline-derived CDR1 and CDR2 are MNHNS and SASEGT. The CDR3 extends over 13 amino acids. The V and J ends lost 1 base and 7 bases respectively, with 10 bases between them. This clone is a singleton in its sample. TCRdb keeps only in-frame clones here, not all; method: immunoSEQ multiplex PCR. Of some 41,000 clones detected, approximately 90% appear once; the ten largest clones hold 0.45% to 0.65%. Material: CD4+ T cells from peripheral blood mononuclear cells, obtained in the first trimester of pregnancy. V is TRBV6-1 and J is TRBJ1-2, with D hard to call. The TCR was taken from a female donor with multiple sclerosis, enrolled in a pregnancy study. Here the CDR3 reads CASSEVRESGYTF. The CDR3 DNA is TGTGCCAGCAGTGAAGTTAGGGAGAGTGGCTACACCTTC.